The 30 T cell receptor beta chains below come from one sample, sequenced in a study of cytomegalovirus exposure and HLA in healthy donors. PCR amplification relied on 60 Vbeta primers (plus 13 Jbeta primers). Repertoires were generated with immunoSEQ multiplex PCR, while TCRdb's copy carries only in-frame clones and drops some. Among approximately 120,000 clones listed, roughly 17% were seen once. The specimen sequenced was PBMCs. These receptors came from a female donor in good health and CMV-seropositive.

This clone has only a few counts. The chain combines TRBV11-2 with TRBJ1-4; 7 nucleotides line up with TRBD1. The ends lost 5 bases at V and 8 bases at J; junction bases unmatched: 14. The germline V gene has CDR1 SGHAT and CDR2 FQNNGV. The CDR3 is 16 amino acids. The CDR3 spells CASSRTGDKWGEKLFF. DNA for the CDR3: TGTGCCAGCAGCCGAACAGGGGATAAGTGGGGAGAAAAACTGTTTTTT.

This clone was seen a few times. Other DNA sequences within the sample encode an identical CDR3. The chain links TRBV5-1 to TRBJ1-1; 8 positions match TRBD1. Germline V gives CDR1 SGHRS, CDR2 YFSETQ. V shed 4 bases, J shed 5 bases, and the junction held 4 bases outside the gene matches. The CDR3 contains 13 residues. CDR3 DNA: TGCGCCAGCAGCCTAGACAGGGGAACTGAAGCTTTCTTT. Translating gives CASSLDRGTEAFF.

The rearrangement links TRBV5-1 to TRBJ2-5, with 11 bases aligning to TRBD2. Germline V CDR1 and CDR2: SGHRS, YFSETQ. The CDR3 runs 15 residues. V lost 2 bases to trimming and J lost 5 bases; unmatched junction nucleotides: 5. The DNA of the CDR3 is TGCGCCAGCAGCTTTAGCGGGGGGGCCTATGAGACCCAGTACTTC. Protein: CASSFSGGAYETQYF.

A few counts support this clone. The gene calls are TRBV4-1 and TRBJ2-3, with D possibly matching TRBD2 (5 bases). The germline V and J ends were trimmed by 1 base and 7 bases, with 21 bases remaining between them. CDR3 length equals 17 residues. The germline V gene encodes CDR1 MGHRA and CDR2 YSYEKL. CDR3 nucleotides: TGCGCCAGCAGCCAAGGGCTCGTGAGGGTGAAAGAGAATACGCAGTATTTT. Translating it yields CASSQGLVRVKENTQYF.

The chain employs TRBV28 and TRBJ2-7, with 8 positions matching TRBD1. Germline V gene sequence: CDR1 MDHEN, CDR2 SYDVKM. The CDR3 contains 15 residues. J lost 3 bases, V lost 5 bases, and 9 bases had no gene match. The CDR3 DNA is TGTGCCAGCAGTAACCTTGGACAGGGCGACTACGAGCAGTACTTC. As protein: CASSNLGQGDYEQYF.

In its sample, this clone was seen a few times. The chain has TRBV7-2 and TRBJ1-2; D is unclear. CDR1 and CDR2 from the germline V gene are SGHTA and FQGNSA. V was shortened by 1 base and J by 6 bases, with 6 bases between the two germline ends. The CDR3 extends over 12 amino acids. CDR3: CASSLVGDGYTF. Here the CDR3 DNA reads TGTGCCAGCAGCTTAGTAGGAGATGGCTACACCTTC.

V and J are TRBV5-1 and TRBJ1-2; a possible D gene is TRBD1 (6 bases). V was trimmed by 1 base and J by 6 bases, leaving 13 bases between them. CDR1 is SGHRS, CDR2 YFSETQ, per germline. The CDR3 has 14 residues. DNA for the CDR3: TGCGCCAGCAGCTTGTCTCAGGGGAAGGATGGCTACACCTTC. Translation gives CASSLSQGKDGYTF.

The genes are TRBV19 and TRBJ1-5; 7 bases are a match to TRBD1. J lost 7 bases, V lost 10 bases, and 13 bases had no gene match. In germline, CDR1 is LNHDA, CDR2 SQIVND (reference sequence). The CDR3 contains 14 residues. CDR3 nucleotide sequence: TGTGCCACTTCCTTACAGGGGAGTGGGCAGCCCCAGCATTTT. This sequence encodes CATSLQGSGQPQHF.

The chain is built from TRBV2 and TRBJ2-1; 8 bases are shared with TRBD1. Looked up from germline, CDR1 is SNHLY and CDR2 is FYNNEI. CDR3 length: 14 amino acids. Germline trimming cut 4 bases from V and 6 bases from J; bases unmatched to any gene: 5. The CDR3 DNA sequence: TGTGCCAGCAGTGGGGCTGGACAGGGCAATGAGCAGTTCTTC. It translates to CASSGAGQGNEQFF.

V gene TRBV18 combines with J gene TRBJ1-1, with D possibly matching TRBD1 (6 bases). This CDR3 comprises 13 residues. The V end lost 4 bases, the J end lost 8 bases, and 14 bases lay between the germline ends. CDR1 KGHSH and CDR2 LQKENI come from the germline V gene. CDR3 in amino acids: CASSLDRDNEAFF. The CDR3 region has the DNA TGTGCCAGCTCACTCGATAGGGACAACGAAGCTTTCTTT.

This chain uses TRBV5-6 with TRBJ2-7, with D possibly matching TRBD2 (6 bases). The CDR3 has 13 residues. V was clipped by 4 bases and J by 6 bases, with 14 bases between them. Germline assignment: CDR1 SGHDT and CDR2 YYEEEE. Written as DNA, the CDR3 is TGTGCCAGCAGCCCAACGCTCGGGGGCGAGCAGTACTTC. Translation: CASSPTLGGEQYF.

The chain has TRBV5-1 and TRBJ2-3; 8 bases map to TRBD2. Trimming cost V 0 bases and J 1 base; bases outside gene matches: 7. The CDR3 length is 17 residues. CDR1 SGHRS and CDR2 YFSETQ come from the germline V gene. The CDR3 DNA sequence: TGCGCCAGCAGCTTGGAGCGGTGGGGACTAGGCACAGATACGCAGTATTTT. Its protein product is CASSLERWGLGTDTQYF.

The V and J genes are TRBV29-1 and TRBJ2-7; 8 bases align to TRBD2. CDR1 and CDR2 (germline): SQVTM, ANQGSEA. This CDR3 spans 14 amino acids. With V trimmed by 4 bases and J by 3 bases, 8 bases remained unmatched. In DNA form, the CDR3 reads TGCAGCGTTGCCCCCGTAGCGGGGAACTACGAGCAGTACTTC. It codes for CSVAPVAGNYEQYF.

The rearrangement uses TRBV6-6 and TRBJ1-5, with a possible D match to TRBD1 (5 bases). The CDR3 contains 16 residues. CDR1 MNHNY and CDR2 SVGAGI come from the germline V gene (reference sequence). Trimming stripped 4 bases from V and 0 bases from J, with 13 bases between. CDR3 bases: TGTGCCAGCAGTTCCCCACGGAGGGGTAGCAATCAGCCCCAGCATTTT. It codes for CASSSPRRGSNQPQHF.

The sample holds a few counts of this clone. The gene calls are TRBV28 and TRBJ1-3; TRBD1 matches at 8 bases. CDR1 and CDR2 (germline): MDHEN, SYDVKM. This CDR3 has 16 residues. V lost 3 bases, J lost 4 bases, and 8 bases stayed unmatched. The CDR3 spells CASSLGSGTGGNTIYF. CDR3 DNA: TGTGCCAGCAGTTTGGGTTCCGGGACAGGAGGAAACACCATATATTTT.

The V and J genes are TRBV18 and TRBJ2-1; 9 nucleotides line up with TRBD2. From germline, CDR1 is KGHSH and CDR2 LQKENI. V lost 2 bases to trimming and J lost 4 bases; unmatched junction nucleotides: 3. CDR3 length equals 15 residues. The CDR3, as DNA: TGTGCCAGCTCACCATTAGCGGGAGTATACAATGAGCAGTTCTTC. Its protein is CASSPLAGVYNEQFF.

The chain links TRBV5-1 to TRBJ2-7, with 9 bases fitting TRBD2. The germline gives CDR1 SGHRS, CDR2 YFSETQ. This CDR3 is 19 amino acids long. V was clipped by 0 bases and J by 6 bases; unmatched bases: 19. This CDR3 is CASSLERLAGPWFGREQYF. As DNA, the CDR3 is TGCGCCAGCAGCTTGGAGAGGCTAGCGGGGCCCTGGTTCGGGCGCGAGCAGTACTTC.

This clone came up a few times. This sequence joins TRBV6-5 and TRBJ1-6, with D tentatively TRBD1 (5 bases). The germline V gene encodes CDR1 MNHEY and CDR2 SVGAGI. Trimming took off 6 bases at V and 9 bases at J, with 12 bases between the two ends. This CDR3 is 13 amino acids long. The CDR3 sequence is CASRPTGGSPLHF. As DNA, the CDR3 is TGTGCCAGCAGACCTACCGGGGGTTCACCCCTCCACTTT.

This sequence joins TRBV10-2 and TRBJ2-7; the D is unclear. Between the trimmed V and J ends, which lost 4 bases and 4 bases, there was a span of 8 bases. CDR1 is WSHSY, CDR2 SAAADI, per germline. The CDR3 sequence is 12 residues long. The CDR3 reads CASSVSNYEQYF. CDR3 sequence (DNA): TGCGCCAGCAGTGTTAGTAATTACGAGCAGTACTTC.

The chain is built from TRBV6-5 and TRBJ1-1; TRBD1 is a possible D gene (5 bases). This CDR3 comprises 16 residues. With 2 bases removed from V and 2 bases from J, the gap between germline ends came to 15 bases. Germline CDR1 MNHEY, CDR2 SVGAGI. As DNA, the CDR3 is TGTGCCAGCAGTTACCGCCCGGACATTAGAAACACTGAAGCTTTCTTT. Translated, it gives CASSYRPDIRNTEAFF.

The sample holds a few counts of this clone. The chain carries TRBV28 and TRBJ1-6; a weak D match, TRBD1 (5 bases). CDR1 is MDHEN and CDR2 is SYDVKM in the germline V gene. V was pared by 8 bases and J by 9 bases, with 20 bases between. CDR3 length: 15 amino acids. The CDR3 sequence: CASESLGPLGSPLHF. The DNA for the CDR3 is TGTGCCAGCGAATCTCTGGGGCCTCTCGGTTCACCCCTCCACTTT.

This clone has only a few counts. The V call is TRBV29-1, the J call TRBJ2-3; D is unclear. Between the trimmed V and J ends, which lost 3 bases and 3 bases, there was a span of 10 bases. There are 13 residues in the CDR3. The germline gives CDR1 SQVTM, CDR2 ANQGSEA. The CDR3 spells CSVDYYGTDTQYF. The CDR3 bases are TGCAGCGTTGACTATTACGGGACAGATACGCAGTATTTT.

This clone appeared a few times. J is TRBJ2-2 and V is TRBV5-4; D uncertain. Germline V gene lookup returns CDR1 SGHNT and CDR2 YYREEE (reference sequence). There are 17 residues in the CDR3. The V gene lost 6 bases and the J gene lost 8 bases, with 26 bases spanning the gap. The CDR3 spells CASTLRPEKASGGELFF. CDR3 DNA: TGTGCCAGCACCCTACGACCGGAAAAGGCTTCAGGTGGGGAGCTGTTTTTT.

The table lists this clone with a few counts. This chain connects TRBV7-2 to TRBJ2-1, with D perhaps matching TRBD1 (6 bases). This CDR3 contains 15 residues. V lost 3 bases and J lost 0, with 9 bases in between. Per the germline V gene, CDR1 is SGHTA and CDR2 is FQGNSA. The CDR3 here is CASSFDRSSYNEQFF. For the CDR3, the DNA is TGTGCCAGCAGCTTTGACAGGAGCTCCTACAATGAGCAGTTCTTC.

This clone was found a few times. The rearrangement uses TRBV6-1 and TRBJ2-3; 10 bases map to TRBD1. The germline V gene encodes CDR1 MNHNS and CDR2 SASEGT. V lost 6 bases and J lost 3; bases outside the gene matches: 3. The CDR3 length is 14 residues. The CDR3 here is CASSPGQGTDTQYF. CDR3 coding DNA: TGTGCCAGCAGCCCGGGACAGGGGACAGATACGCAGTATTTT.

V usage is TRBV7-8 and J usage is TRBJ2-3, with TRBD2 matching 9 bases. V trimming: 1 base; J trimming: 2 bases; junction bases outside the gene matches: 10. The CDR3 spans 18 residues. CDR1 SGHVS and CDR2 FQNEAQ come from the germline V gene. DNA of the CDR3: TGTGCCAGCAGCTTAGTCTGGCGGGAGGGCCTTATCACAGATACGCAGTATTTT. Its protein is CASSLVWREGLITDTQYF.

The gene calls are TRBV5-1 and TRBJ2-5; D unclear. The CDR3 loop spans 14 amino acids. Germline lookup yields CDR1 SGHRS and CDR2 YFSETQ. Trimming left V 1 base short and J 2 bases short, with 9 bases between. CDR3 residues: CASSLSGDQETQYF. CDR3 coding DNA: TGCGCCAGCAGCTTGTCTGGAGATCAAGAGACCCAGTACTTC.

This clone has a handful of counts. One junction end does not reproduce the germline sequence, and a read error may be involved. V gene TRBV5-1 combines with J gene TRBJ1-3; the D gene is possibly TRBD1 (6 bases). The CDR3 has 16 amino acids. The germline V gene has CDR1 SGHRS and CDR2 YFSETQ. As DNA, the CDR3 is TGCGCCAGCAGCTTAATCGACGGGGGGGCAGGAAACGCCATATATTTT. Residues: CASSLIDGGAGNAIYF.

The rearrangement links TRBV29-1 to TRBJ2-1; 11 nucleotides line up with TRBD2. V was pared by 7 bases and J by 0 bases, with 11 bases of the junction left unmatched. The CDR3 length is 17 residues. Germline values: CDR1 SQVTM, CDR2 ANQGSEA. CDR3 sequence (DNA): TGCAGCGCGGCGGGGACTAGCGGATTCAGCTCCTACAATGAGCAGTTCTTC. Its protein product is CSAAGTSGFSSYNEQFF.

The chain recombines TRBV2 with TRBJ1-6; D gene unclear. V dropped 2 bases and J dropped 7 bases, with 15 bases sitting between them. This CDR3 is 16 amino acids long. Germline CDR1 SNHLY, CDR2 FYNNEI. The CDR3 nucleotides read TGTGCCAGCAGTGAAAACGAGGGATCATTAAATTCACCCCTCCACTTT. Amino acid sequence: CASSENEGSLNSPLHF.